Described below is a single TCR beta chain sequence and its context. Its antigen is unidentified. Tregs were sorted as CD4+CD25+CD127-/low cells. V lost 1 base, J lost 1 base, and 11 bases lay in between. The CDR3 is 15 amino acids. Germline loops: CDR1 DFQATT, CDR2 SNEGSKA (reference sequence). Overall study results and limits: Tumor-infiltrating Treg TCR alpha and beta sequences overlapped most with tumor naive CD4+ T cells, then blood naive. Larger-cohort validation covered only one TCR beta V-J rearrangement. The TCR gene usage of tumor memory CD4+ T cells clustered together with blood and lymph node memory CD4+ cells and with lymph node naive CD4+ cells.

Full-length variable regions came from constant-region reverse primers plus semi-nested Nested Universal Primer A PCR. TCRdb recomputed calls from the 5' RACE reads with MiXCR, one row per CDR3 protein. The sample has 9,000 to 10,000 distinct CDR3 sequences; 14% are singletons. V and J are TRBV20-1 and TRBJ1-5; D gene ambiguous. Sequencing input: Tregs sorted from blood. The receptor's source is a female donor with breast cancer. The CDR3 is CSARAWSSSNQPQHF. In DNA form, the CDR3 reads TGCAGTGCTAGAGCGTGGTCCTCAAGCAATCAGCCCCAGCATTTT.